The 3 T cell receptor beta chains below all came from one sample that was sequenced in a study of beta chain features in type 1 diabetes listed by TCRdb under 2018. No cognate antigen is known for these TCRs. Library preparation used the immunoSEQ multiplex PCR assay. The entire isolated RNA was reverse transcribed using the High Capacity cDNA Reverse Transcription Kit, and thus expressed TCRB transcripts were sequenced. TCRdb mirrors the immuneACCESS table, restricted to in-frame sequences. Some clones are absent from its copies; in checked studies, under half trace to an unresolved V gene, and the reason for the others is unknown. For this sample there are around 300,000 clones; 15% appear just once. The top ten clonotypes cover less than 0.02% of the sample. Summary of the overall study and its limitations: A moderate but significant shortening of TCRB CDR3 length was observed in type 1 diabetes patients in all four CD4+ subsets.

Sequencing was done on a sample of naive CD4+ T cells from blood. The cell subset or site label, as the study defines it: true naive CD4+ T cells. The source is a young man with type 1 diabetes.

This rearrangement joins TRBV2 to TRBJ1-2; TRBD1 matches 7 bases. There are 15 residues in the CDR3. Per the germline V gene, CDR1 is SNHLY and CDR2 is FYNNEI. V gave up 5 bases and J gave up 7 bases; unmatched junction bases: 13. The CDR3: CASSPSLQGWRGYTF. The CDR3 nucleotides read TGTGCCAGCAGTCCCTCCCTACAGGGGTGGCGTGGCTACACCTTC. The variable domain in full, completed from reference TRBV2 and TRBJ1-2, reads EPEVTQTPSHQVTQMGQEVILRCVPISNHLYFYWYRQILGQKVEFLVSFYNNEISEKSEIFDDQFSVERPDGSNFTLKIRSTKLEDSAMYFCASSPSLQGWRGYTFGSGTRLTVV.

This clone showed up just a few times. V and J are TRBV11-2 and TRBJ2-2; D is uncertain. V lost 5 bases and J lost 6, with 10 bases in between. CDR3 length: 13 residues. Germline V gives CDR1 SGHAT, CDR2 FQNNGV. The CDR3, as DNA: TGTGCCAGCAGCACCCGAGATTCCGGGGAGCTGTTTTTT. Translated: CASSTRDSGELFF. The full variable domain, completed using reference TRBV11-2 and TRBJ2-2, is EAGVAQSPRYKIIEKRQSVAFWCNPISGHATLYWYQQILGQGPKLLIQFQNNGVVDDSQLPKDRFSAERLKGVDSTLKIQPAKLEDSAVYLCASSTRDSGELFFGEGSRLTVL.

This clone was seen only a few times. The CDR3 here is CAWYRGAGELFF. The CDR3 nucleotides read TGTGCCTGGTACAGGGGGGCCGGGGAGCTGTTTTTT. The chain couples TRBV30 to TRBJ2-2; 8 bases align to TRBD1. The V gene end was trimmed by 5 bases and the J gene end by 6 bases; junction bases not matched to a gene: 2. The CDR3 covers 12 residues. Germline V lookup: CDR1 GTSNPN, CDR2 SVGIG (reference sequence).